The clone carrying this T cell receptor beta chain was recorded only once. Its antigen remains unknown. The donors were members of the validation cohort, which comprised around 110 subjects and was separate from the first cohort of 600 to 850 subjects. Using immunoSEQ multiplex PCR, the repertoire was profiled, and TCRdb retains in-frame clones only, with some absent. Here the sample spans about 250,000 clones, about 90% being singletons. CDR1 and CDR2 from the germline V gene are LNHDA and SQIVND (reference sequence). This CDR3 is built from 15 residues. Trimming took off 1 base at V and 5 bases at J, with 12 bases between the two ends. This record comes from a study of cytomegalovirus exposure and HLA in healthy donors. Background on the study: Later, an analysis reported that the 120 or so validation repertoires had used the same platform as the roughly 720 first-cohort repertoires.

Overall study results and limits: High sensitivity and specificity were reportedly achieved when the classifier diagnosed cytomegalovirus status. In vitro experiments confirmed that three CMV-associated chains were specific for CMV antigens.

The chain is built from TRBV19 and TRBJ1-5, with D possibly TRBD1 on 6 matching bases. The TCR comes from a man aged 18 to 29 in good health and CMV-seropositive. Sample: PBMCs. CDR3 sequence reads: CASSIGGTRDQPQHF. The DNA for the CDR3 is TGTGCCAGTAGTATAGGGGGGACACGGGATCAGCCCCAGCATTTT.